This T cell receptor (beta chain) was recorded in a study of T cells in women clearing cervical HPV infection. On this clone: The antigen remains undetermined. The read stops 3 residues short of the end of the CDR3; the missing end is completed from the germline J gene.

General study findings and limits: Each sample's T-cell count was unknown, possibly confounding richness.

Germline V lookup: CDR1 KGHSY, CDR2 FQNENV. V was clipped by 1 base and J by 6 bases, with 18 bases between them. The length of the CDR3 is 16 residues. TCR beta CDR3 amplified by multiplex PCR from approximately 1,100 ng genomic DNA. Libraries were prepared by immunoSEQ multiplex PCR; TCRdb keeps only in-frame clonotypes and omits some of them. Recorded here are approximately 15,000 clones; the top ten clones represent roughly a tenth. The chain employs TRBV16 and TRBJ1-1, with D maybe TRBD1 (5 bases). This sequence was found in a woman aged 18 to 75 with a cervical HPV16 infection that either progressed to CIN3+ or cleared (not recorded which). The sequencing input was blood buffy coat. The CDR3 DNA, read in part, is TGTGCCAGCAGCCAATACATAACGGGGGGAGCCGCTGAA. Protein: CASSQYITGGAAE. The CDR3, in full, reads CASSQYITGGAAEAFF.